The sequence of this TCR beta chain was determined in a study of blood T cell repertoires in COVID-19. Only in-frame clones appear in the TCRdb table, and some are missing; sequencing was by immunoSEQ multiplex PCR. Of 130,000 or so clones listed, 86% are singletons. The sample comprised peripheral blood. This clonotype originated in a man aged 40-49 years with acute or convalescent COVID-19.

The CDR3 coding sequence is TGTGCCAGCAGCCGGACTAGCGGGAGCTCCTACGAGCAGTACTTC. As protein: CASSRTSGSSYEQYF. The rearrangement links TRBV3-1 (or the pseudogene TRBV3-2) to TRBJ2-7; 13 bases map to TRBD2. CDR3 length equals 15 residues. V gave up 4 bases and J gave up 0 bases; unmatched junction bases: 0. CDR1 LGHDT and CDR2 YNNKEL come from the germline V gene (reference sequence).